This TCR beta chain was documented in a study of identical twins. Template switching added a universal primer binding site, and final cDNA carried unique molecular identifiers. One entry per CDR3 protein results from TCRdb running MiXCR on the 5' RACE reads. This sample has 570,000 or so distinct CDR3 sequences, with more than 9% found just once. Study conclusions and caveats: Cord blood's abundant beta clonotypes had fewer insertions, unlike memory repertoires.

V was cut by 10 bases and J by 4 bases, with 22 bases left in between. Germline assignment: CDR1 MNHEY and CDR2 SMNVEV (reference sequence). The length of the CDR3 is 15 residues. There are a few counts of this clonotype. Antigen unknown. The data also belong to a second study, concerning yellow fever vaccine responses in identical twins.

The chain carries TRBV27 and TRBJ2-5; no clear D gene. The specimen was PBMCs. The TCR was taken from a woman between 18 and 30 years old in good health. CDR3 bases: TGTGCCACCAGCCGACTGCGATCTCGACCAGAGACCCAGTACTTC. Translated: CATSRLRSRPETQYF.